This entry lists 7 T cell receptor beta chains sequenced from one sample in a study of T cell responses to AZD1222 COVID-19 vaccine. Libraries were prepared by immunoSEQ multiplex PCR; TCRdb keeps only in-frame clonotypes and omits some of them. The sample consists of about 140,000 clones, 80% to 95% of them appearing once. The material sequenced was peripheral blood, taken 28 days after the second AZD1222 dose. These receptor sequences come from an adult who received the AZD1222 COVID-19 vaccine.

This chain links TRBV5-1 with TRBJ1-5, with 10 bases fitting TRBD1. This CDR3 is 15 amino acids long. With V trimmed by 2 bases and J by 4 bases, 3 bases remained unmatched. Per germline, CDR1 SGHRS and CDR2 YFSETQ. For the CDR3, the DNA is TGCGCCAGCAGCTTCGGGACAGGGGTAAATCAGCCCCAGCATTTT. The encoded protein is CASSFGTGVNQPQHF.

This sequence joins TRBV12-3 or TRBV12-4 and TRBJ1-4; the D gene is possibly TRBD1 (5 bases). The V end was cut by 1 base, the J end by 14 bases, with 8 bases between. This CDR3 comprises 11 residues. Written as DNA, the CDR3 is TGTGCCAGCAGTTTAGGGCAGGGCCTGTTTTTT. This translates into CASSLGQGLFF.

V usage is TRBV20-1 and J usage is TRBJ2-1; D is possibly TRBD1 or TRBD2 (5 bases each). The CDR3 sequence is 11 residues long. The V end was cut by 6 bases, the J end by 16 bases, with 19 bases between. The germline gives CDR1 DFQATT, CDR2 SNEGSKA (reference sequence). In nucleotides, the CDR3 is TGCAGTGCAACCGCCGGGACGCCTAATTTCTTC. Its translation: CSATAGTPNFF.

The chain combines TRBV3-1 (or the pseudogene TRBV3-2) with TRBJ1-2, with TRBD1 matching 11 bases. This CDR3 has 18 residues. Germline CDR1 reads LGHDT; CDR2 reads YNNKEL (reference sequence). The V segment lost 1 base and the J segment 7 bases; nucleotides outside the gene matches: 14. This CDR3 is CASSQGTVDRGRVGGYTF. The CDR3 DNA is TGTGCCAGCAGCCAAGGAACGGTGGACAGGGGGCGCGTGGGTGGCTACACCTTC.

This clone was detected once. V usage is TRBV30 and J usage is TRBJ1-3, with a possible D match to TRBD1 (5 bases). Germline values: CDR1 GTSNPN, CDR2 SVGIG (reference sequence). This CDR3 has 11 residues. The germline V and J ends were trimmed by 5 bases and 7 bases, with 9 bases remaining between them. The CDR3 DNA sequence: TGTGCCTGGTCGGAGGGGAACACCATATATTTT. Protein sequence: CAWSEGNTIYF.

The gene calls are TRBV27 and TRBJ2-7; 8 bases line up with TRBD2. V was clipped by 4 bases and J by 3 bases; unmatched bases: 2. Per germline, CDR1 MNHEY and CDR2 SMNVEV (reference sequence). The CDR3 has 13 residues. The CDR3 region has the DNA TGTGCCAGCAGTTGGACTAGCTACTACGAGCAGTACTTC. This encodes CASSWTSYYEQYF.

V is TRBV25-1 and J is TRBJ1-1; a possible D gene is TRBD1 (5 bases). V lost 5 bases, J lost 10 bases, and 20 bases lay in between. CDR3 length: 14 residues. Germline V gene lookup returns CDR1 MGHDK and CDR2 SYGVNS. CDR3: CASSPEAQGKSAFF. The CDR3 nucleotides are TGTGCCAGCAGTCCAGAGGCGCAGGGTAAATCAGCTTTCTTT.